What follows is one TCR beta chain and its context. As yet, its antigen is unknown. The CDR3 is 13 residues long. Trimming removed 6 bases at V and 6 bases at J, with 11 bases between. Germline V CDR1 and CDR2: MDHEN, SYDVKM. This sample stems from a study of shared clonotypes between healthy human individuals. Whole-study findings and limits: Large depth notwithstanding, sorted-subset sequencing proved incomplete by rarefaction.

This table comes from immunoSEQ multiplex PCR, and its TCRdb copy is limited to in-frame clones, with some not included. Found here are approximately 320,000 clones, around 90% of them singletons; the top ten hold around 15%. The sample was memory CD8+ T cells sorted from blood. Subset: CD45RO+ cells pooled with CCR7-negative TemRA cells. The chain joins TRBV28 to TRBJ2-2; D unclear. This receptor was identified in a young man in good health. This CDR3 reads CASSRLWAGELFF. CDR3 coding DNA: TGTGCCAGCAGCCGACTTTGGGCCGGGGAGCTGTTTTTT.